Listed below are T cell receptor beta chains from one sample, sequenced in a study of blood T cells in healthy people across ages. MiXCR was run by TCRdb on the 5' RACE reads, yielding one entry per CDR3 protein. The table lists hundreds of thousands of distinct CDR3 sequences, 40% to 50% of them singletons, with roughly 19% in the top ten. The sequencing sample was made of blood. The receptors were gathered from a man in his sixties in good health. Both conserved end residues are trimmed from each CDR3.

v_call cdr3_aa
TRBV25-1 ASSEFRGTEQY
TRBV11-2 ASSLIDGPNTEAF
TRBV12-3/TRBV12-4 ASSLMLAGDHADTQY
TRBV10-2 ASSATGGEQY
TRBV7-2 ASSRAVRGNSPLH
TRBV7-2 ASSFGTSGGYERY
TRBV20-1 SAPLTGEETQY
TRBV6-2/TRBV6-3 ASSCSTILGGHEQF
TRBV20-1 SAIRGNNEQF
TRBV12-3/TRBV12-4 ASRTDLQKTGELF
TRBV25-1 ASSAGLSGYT
TRBV30 AWRRQGNDEQY
TRBV28 AASRNAYEQY
TRBV5-1 ASSALGEQF
TRBV7-2 ASSLGVPDSSYNEQF
TRBV15 ATSRDQARVY
TRBV4-3 ASSQAGQFQETQF
TRBV20-1 SAREGGEQF
TRBV12-3/TRBV12-4 ASSLLPGHTTANYGYT
TRBV10-3 AISDGHQDYYEQY
TRBV27 ASSYRDEGTDTQY
TRBV20-1 SARDRTIDTQY
TRBV14 ASSQALTGNEQY
TRBV12-3/TRBV12-4 ASSQWGRYEQY
TRBV6-2/TRBV6-3 ASSSGQGTQDEQF
TRBV20-1 SAQTDIYEQY
TRBV11-1 ASSPRRDTDTQY
TRBV20-1 SARGTTSGNQPQH
TRBV18 ARSPNGQAYNEQF
TRBV20-1 GANGHQSSTDTQY
TRBV7-2 ASSLSLNTEAF
TRBV27 ASSAPPLAGVSNEQF
TRBV5-1 ASSHLGQGETQY
TRBV3-1 ASSPRLTRPGANNEQF
TRBV12-3/TRBV12-4 ASSQWNSPLH
TRBV20-1 SVTSGTVGSPLH
TRBV3-1 ASSQEGVAGNEQF
TRBV3-1 ASSQRENEQY
TRBV12-3/TRBV12-4 ASSFGRVHYEQY
TRBV6-2/TRBV6-3 ASSYTGLAGIGETQY
TRBV7-2 ASSRPSSRWQY
TRBV7-2 ASSSATGTGVTEAF
TRBV6-6 ATAGGNEQF
TRBV28 ASGRLAEVYYEQY
TRBV7-8 ASSSNVAGVNEQY
TRBV2 ASSLPTQGVFSYEQY
TRBV12-3/TRBV12-4 ASSLGGNSPLH
TRBV7-2 ASSTGGLYEQY